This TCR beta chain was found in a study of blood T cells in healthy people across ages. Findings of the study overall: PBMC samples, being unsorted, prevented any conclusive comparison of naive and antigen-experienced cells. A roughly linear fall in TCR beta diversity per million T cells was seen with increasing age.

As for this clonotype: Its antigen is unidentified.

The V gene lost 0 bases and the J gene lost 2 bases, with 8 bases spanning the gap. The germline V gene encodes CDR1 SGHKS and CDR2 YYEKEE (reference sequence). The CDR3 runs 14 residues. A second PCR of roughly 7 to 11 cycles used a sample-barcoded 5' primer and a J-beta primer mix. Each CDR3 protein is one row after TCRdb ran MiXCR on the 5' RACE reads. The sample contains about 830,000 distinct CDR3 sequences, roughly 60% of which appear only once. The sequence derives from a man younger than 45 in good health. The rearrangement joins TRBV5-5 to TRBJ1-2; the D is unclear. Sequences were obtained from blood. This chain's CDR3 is CASSLATSNYGYTF. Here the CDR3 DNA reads TGTGCCAGCAGCTTGGCCACTTCAAACTATGGCTACACCTTC.